The 27 T cell receptor beta chains below all came from one sample that was sequenced in a study of PD-1 blockade in classical Hodgkin lymphoma. Relapse was seen in all patients after autologous stem cell transplantation, and brentuximab vedotin exposure was variable. Generated by immunoSEQ multiplex PCR, the TCRdb table keeps only in-frame clones and is missing some. Seen here are more than 90,000 clones, about 89% observed once, and the top ten hold under 8%. The sample in question was peripheral blood mononuclear cells (PBMCs), obtained before the second cycle of nivolumab. These receptor sequences come from a human donor with classical Hodgkin lymphoma.

The chain joins TRBV6-6 to TRBJ1-2; a possible D gene is TRBD1 (6 bases). CDR1 MNHNY and CDR2 SVGAGI come from the germline V gene (reference sequence). The CDR3 is made up of 15 amino acids. V was clipped by 5 bases and J by 2 bases, with 15 bases between them. The CDR3 here is CASSTGTLLNYGYTF. The CDR3 DNA sequence: TGTGCCAGCAGTACCGGGACACTTCTGAACTATGGCTACACCTTC.

The J gene is TRBJ1-1, the V gene TRBV5-8; TRBD1 matches at 9 bases. The CDR3 is 12 amino acids. V lost 4 bases to trimming and J lost 10 bases; unmatched junction nucleotides: 5. The germline V gene has CDR1 SGHTS and CDR2 YDEGEE. The CDR3 nucleotides read TGTGCCAGCAGCCCTGGGGACAGGGCAGCTTTCTTT. Protein: CASSPGDRAAFF.

The V call is TRBV7-9, the J call TRBJ2-3, with 10 bases that match TRBD2. V shed 2 bases and J 13 bases; nucleotides not matched to a gene: 12. This CDR3 region has 15 residues. In germline, CDR1 is SEHNR, CDR2 FQNEAQ (reference sequence). The CDR3 protein is CASSLRRLAGEDEYF. CDR3 sequence (DNA): TGTGCCAGCAGCTTAAGGCGTCTAGCGGGGGAAGACGAGTATTTT. Looking up the rest from reference TRBV7-9 and TRBJ2-3 gives the full variable domain: DTGVSQNPRHKITKRGQNVTFRCDPISEHNRLYWYRQTLGQGPEFLTYFQNEAQLEKSRLLSDRFSAERPKGSFSTLEIQRTEQGDSAMYLCASSLRRLAGEDEYFGPGTRLTVL.

V is TRBV30 and J is TRBJ1-1; D call uncertain. Per the germline V gene, CDR1 is GTSNPN and CDR2 is SVGIG (reference sequence). The CDR3 extends over 16 amino acids. Deletions cut 3 bases from V and 0 bases from J, with 17 bases between. CDR3 DNA sequence: TGTGCCTGGAGGACGAGGCCAGGTCAGTTGAACACTGAAGCTTTCTTT. It encodes CAWRTRPGQLNTEAFF.

This clone occurred once. The V call is TRBV7-6, the J call TRBJ1-4; D uncertain. The CDR3 contains 14 residues. In germline, CDR1 is SGHVS, CDR2 FNYEAQ. V lost 5 bases to trimming and J lost 2 bases, with 9 bases between them. The CDR3: CASSPDWTNEKLFF. As DNA, the CDR3 is TGTGCCAGCAGCCCGGATTGGACTAATGAAAAACTGTTTTTT. The full variable domain, in which reference TRBV7-6 and TRBJ1-4 provide the parts outside the CDR3, is GAGVSQSPRYKVTKRGQDVALRCDPISGHVSLYWYRQALGQGPEFLTYFNYEAQQDKSGLPNDRFSAERPEGSISTLTIQRTEQRDSAMYRCASSPDWTNEKLFFGSGTQLSVL.

This chain uses TRBV27 with TRBJ1-1; tentative D call: TRBD1 (5 bases). CDR1 is MNHEY and CDR2 is SMNVEV in the germline V gene (reference sequence). V lost 3 bases to trimming and J lost 5 bases, with 13 bases between them. This CDR3 contains 14 residues. CDR3 residues: CASSLNRGWTEAFF. CDR3 DNA: TGTGCCAGCAGTTTGAACCGGGGGTGGACTGAAGCTTTCTTT.

This chain links TRBV5-6 with TRBJ1-3; D unresolved. This CDR3 comprises 11 residues. Deletions cut 4 bases from V and 5 bases from J, with 4 bases between. Germline V CDR1 and CDR2: SGHDT, YYEEEE. The CDR3 DNA sequence: TGTGCCAGCAGCATCAGAAACACCATATATTTT. Amino acid sequence: CASSIRNTIYF.

This clone was detected once. This rearrangement joins TRBV7-2 to TRBJ2-5; no firm D call. V was trimmed by 5 bases and J by 1 base, leaving 8 bases between them. The CDR3 sequence is 13 residues long. Looked up from germline, CDR1 is SGHTA and CDR2 is FQGNSA. The CDR3 loop reads CASSPWTQETQYF. CDR3 bases: TGTGCCAGCAGCCCCTGGACCCAAGAGACCCAGTACTTC. The variable domain in full, completed from reference TRBV7-2 and TRBJ2-5, reads GAGVSQSPSNKVTEKGKDVELRCDPISGHTALYWYRQSLGQGLEFLIYFQGNSAPDKSGLPSDRFSAERTGGSVSTLTIQRTQQEDSAVYLCASSPWTQETQYFGPGTRLLVL.

The rearrangement links TRBV2 to TRBJ1-4; D is perhaps TRBD1 (5 bases). Trimming left V 4 bases short and J 0 bases short, with 6 bases between. CDR3 length equals 14 residues. CDR1 and CDR2 (germline): SNHLY, FYNNEI. The CDR3 DNA reads TGTGCCAGCAGTGTGACAGCAACTAATGAAAAACTGTTTTTT. It is translated as CASSVTATNEKLFF.

The gene calls are TRBV5-5 and TRBJ2-2; no definite D call. CDR1 is SGHKS and CDR2 is YYEKEE in the germline V gene (reference sequence). CDR3 length: 14 amino acids. The germline V and J ends were trimmed by 0 bases and 2 bases, with 5 bases remaining between them. CDR3 coding DNA: TGTGCCAGCAGCTTGGCCCTCAACACCGGGGAGCTGTTTTTT. Protein: CASSLALNTGELFF.

Comments on this clone: The germline gene is not matched at one end of the junction; a read error may be the cause. This sample also contains other DNA sequences that code for the same CDR3. The V gene is TRBV4-3, the J gene TRBJ2-7, with D possibly matching TRBD1 (7 bases). Germline V gene sequence: CDR1 LGHNA, CDR2 YSLEER. The CDR3 runs to 14 residues. CDR3: CASSQATGRYEQYF. In nucleotides, the CDR3 is TGCGCCAGCAGTCAAGCGACAGGGAGGTACGAGCAGTACTTC.

The chain has TRBV6-1 and TRBJ1-2; 7 nucleotides line up with TRBD1. V was clipped by 5 bases and J by 3 bases; unmatched bases: 9. The CDR3 runs 15 residues. Germline V CDR1 and CDR2: MNHNS, SASEGT. The CDR3 DNA sequence: TGTGCCAGCAGTATAAGACAGGGTGAGGACTATGGCTACACCTTC. This codes for CASSIRQGEDYGYTF.

The chain couples TRBV4-3 to TRBJ1-1; perhaps TRBD1 as D (6 bases). Germline V gene data show CDR1 as LGHNA and CDR2 as YSLEER. The CDR3 loop spans 17 amino acids. Trimming removed 0 bases from V and 0 bases from J, with 14 bases in between. CDR3 sequence: CASSQDPEGGMNTEAFF. The CDR3 region has the DNA TGCGCCAGCAGCCAAGATCCTGAGGGGGGAATGAACACTGAAGCTTTCTTT.

The chain employs TRBV30 and TRBJ2-7; TRBD2 matches at 10 bases. Germline V lookup: CDR1 GTSNPN, CDR2 SVGIG (reference sequence). The CDR3 has 15 residues. The V gene end was trimmed by 0 bases and the J gene end by 2 bases; junction bases not matched to a gene: 4. This chain's CDR3 is CAWSVGLAGAYEQYF. CDR3 nucleotide sequence: TGTGCCTGGAGTGTAGGCCTAGCGGGGGCCTACGAGCAGTACTTC.

The chain joins TRBV19 to TRBJ2-5; 8 positions agree with TRBD1. This CDR3 region has 14 residues. CDR1 and CDR2 from the germline V gene are LNHDA and SQIVND (reference sequence). Trimming cost V 9 bases and J 2 bases; bases outside gene matches: 8. CDR3: CASKRDRSQETQYF. Here the CDR3 DNA reads TGTGCCAGCAAGAGGGACAGGTCACAAGAGACCCAGTACTTC.

V usage is TRBV28 and J usage is TRBJ2-3; a weak D match, TRBD1 (5 bases). The CDR3 is 18 residues long. CDR1 is MDHEN, CDR2 SYDVKM, per germline. V was shortened by 1 base and J by 5 bases, with 22 bases between the two germline ends. The CDR3, as DNA: TGTGCCAGCAGTTTATTTTGGCGGCAGGGCCACAAGAAAGATACGCAGTATTTT. It codes for CASSLFWRQGHKKDTQYF. Filled out from reference TRBV28 and TRBJ2-3, the complete variable domain reads DVKVTQSSRYLVKRTGEKVFLECVQDMDHENMFWYRQDPGLGLRLIYFSYDVKMKEKGDIPEGYSVSREKKERFSLILESASTNQTSMYLCASSLFWRQGHKKDTQYFGPGTRLTVL.

A remark on this clone: One junction end disagrees with the germline gene, perhaps due to a read error. The chain has TRBV7-6 and TRBJ2-3; 11 nucleotides align to TRBD2. CDR3 length: 14 amino acids. The germline V gene encodes CDR1 SGHVS and CDR2 FNYEAQ. The CDR3 sequence is CASSIAGGPNTQYF. The CDR3 region has the DNA TGTGCCAGCAGCATAGCGGGGGGGCCAAATACGCAGTATTTT.

V gene TRBV19 combines with J gene TRBJ2-7, with a weak D call TRBD1 (6 bases). The CDR3 is 16 amino acids. Germline V lookup: CDR1 LNHDA, CDR2 SQIVND (reference sequence). Trimming stripped 4 bases from V and 0 bases from J, with 16 bases between. The CDR3 loop reads CASSTLTGLISYEQYF. Written as DNA, the CDR3 is TGTGCCAGTAGTACTTTGACAGGCCTGATCTCCTACGAGCAGTACTTC.

This rearrangement joins TRBV12-5 to TRBJ1-1; tentatively, D is TRBD1 (5 bases). This CDR3 has 14 residues. The V gene's germline CDR1 is LGHNT and CDR2 FRNRAP. Trimming took off 5 bases at V and 3 bases at J, with 13 bases between the two ends. The DNA of the CDR3 is TGTGCTAGTGGTAAAGGGGTTTTCGACACTGAAGCTTTCTTT. It codes for CASGKGVFDTEAFF.

The J gene is TRBJ1-6, the V gene TRBV28, with a weak D call TRBD1 (6 bases). This CDR3 is built from 14 residues. V was trimmed by 7 bases and J by 15 bases, leaving 22 bases between them. Per the germline V gene, CDR1 is MDHEN and CDR2 is SYDVKM. CDR3 loop: CASTPGTPQSHLHF. As DNA, the CDR3 is TGTGCCAGCACCCCAGGGACACCCCAAAGTCACCTCCACTTT.

The CDR3 reads CASSPLGQNYNSPLHF. The CDR3 bases are TGTGCCAGTAGTCCCCTAGGACAGAACTATAATTCACCCCTCCACTTT. The V call is TRBV19, the J call TRBJ1-6; a possible D gene is TRBD1 (6 bases). The CDR3 runs to 16 residues. Per germline, CDR1 LNHDA and CDR2 SQIVND (reference sequence). V was clipped by 5 bases and J by 3 bases, with 14 bases between them.

The gene calls are TRBV9 and TRBJ1-2; 7 bases line up with TRBD1. Germline CDR1 SGDLS, CDR2 YYNGEE. This CDR3 has 18 amino acids. V lost 0 bases and J lost 2; bases outside the gene matches: 13. Written as DNA, the CDR3 is TGTGCCAGCAGCGTAGGGGTTTCTGGGGACAGCGACAACTATGGCTACACCTTC. Encoded protein: CASSVGVSGDSDNYGYTF. Combining the CDR3 with reference TRBV9 and TRBJ1-2 gives the whole variable domain DSGVTQTPKHLITATGQRVTLRCSPRSGDLSVYWYQQSLDQGLQFLIQYYNGEERAKGNILERFSAQQFPDLHSELNLSSLELGDSALYFCASSVGVSGDSDNYGYTFGSGTRLTVV.

V usage is TRBV7-6 and J usage is TRBJ2-3, with D hard to call. There are 11 residues in the CDR3. CDR1 is SGHVS, CDR2 FNYEAQ, per germline. Between the trimmed V and J ends, which lost 3 bases and 5 bases, there was a span of 3 bases. CDR3: CASSFEDTQYF. CDR3 sequence (DNA): TGTGCCAGCAGCTTTGAAGATACGCAGTATTTT.

This chain joins TRBV27 and TRBJ1-5; no clear D gene. The CDR3 sequence is 14 residues long. The V gene's germline CDR1 is MNHEY and CDR2 SMNVEV (reference sequence). V lost 4 bases to trimming and J lost 2 bases, with 9 bases between them. The CDR3 protein is CASSSPRGNQPQHF. DNA of the CDR3: TGTGCCAGCAGTTCCCCGCGCGGCAATCAGCCCCAGCATTTT.

The chain carries TRBV5-1 and TRBJ1-1; D might be TRBD1 (5 bases). The CDR3 extends over 13 amino acids. CDR1 and CDR2 from the germline V gene are SGHRS and YFSETQ. The germline V and J ends were trimmed by 2 bases and 1 base, with 6 bases remaining between them. CDR3 residues: CASSFGANTEAFF. In DNA form, the CDR3 reads TGCGCCAGCAGCTTCGGGGCGAACACTGAAGCTTTCTTT.

This clone was recorded a few times. CDR3 sequence (DNA): TGTGCCAGCAGTCCTCCGGGACAGGGGTTCGGTGCCCAGTACTTC. Translating it yields CASSPPGQGFGAQYF. The chain couples TRBV5-8 to TRBJ2-5; 10 bases agree with TRBD1. With 5 bases clipped from V and 9 bases from J, the junction kept 13 bases outside the gene matches. CDR1 and CDR2 from the germline V gene are SGHTS and YDEGEE. The CDR3 covers 15 residues.

The chain is built from TRBV10-3 and TRBJ2-3; possibly TRBD1 for D (5 bases). Trimming shortened V by 4 bases and J by 1 base, and 12 bases separated the two germline ends. The CDR3 runs 15 residues. CDR1 and CDR2 from the germline V gene are ENHRY and SYGVKD. The CDR3 DNA sequence: TGTGCCATCAGTGCCTTAGGGGTTGGCACAGATACGCAGTATTTT. Amino acids: CAISALGVGTDTQYF.